These T cell receptor beta chains were read from a single sample in a study of blood T cell repertoires in COVID-19. The method was immunoSEQ multiplex PCR; TCRdb's version includes in-frame clones alone and lacks a portion of them. The sample contains more than 60,000 clones, 80% to 90% of which appear only once. Sequenced input: peripheral blood. These receptors came from a woman in her fifties or sixties with active COVID-19. Both conserved end residues are part of each CDR3. D genes are given only for firm matches. The size entry is marked missing in some rows and otherwise reads once, few, many or a size class.

TRBD1	TRBV19	-	TRBJ2-6	CASSISSRDRGAGANVLTF	TGTGCCAGTAGTATATCCTCCCGGGACAGGGGGGCAGGGGCCAACGTCCTGACTTTC
-	TRBV29-1	-	TRBJ1-2	CSVEGPGLVNYGYTF	TGCAGCGTTGAAGGTCCAGGGCTGGTCAACTATGGCTACACCTTC
-	TRBV9	-	TRBJ2-2	CASSGRLDRTNTGELFF	TGTGCCAGCAGCGGACGTTTGGACAGAACTAACACCGGGGAGCTGTTTTTT
TRBD1	TRBV19	few	TRBJ1-3	CASSLTGFGNTIYF	TGTGCCAGTAGCCTGACAGGGTTCGGAAACACCATATATTTT
TRBD2	TRBV2	-	TRBJ2-1	CASNPSGRRNEQFF	TGTGCCAGCAACCCTAGCGGGAGGAGAAATGAGCAGTTCTTC
-	TRBV14	-	TRBJ2-7	CASSQARGPYEQYF	TGTGCCAGCAGCCAAGCCCGCGGGCCCTACGAGCAGTACTTC
-	TRBV5-1	-	TRBJ1-1	CASSLAGQGWNTEAFF	TGCGCCAGCAGCTTGGCGGGGCAGGGGTGGAACACTGAAGCTTTCTTT
-	TRBV7-9	-	TRBJ2-5	CASSFQGVVQETQYF	TGTGCCAGCAGCTTTCAAGGGGTCGTCCAAGAGACCCAGTACTTC
TRBD1	TRBV15	-	TRBJ1-1	CATSREPLRTGGPEAFF	TGTGCCACCAGCAGAGAGCCCCTGAGGACAGGGGGCCCCGAAGCTTTCTTT
TRBD2	TRBV6-5	-	TRBJ2-3	CASKVIREVTQYF	TGTGCCAGCAAGGTGATCCGGGAGGTGACGCAGTATTTT
-	TRBV5-1	-	TRBJ2-7	CASSLANFGAEQYF	TGCGCCAGCAGCTTGGCCAATTTCGGAGCCGAGCAGTACTTC
TRBD2	TRBV11-2	-	TRBJ2-5	CASSRGTSGRAPQETQYF	TGTGCCAGCAGCCGAGGGACTAGCGGGAGGGCCCCACAAGAGACCCAGTACTTC
-	TRBV7-3	-	TRBJ2-2	CASSLNGRNTGELFF	TGTGCCAGCAGCTTAAACGGGAGGAACACCGGGGAGCTGTTTTTT
-	TRBV6-5	-	TRBJ2-3	CASSPGGSRTDTQYF	TGTGCCAGCAGTCCCGGAGGGTCTCGCACAGATACGCAGTATTTT
-	TRBV30	once	TRBJ1-2	CAWSLGPANYGYTF	TGTGCCTGGAGTCTGGGGCCAGCTAACTATGGCTACACCTTC
-	TRBV18	-	TRBJ1-2	CASSPREFHGYTF	TGTGCCAGCTCACCACGGGAGTTTCATGGCTACACCTTC
TRBD2	TRBV3-1/TRBV3-2	-	TRBJ2-7	CASAGGWSYEQYF	TGTGCCAGCGCGGGGGGTTGGTCCTACGAGCAGTACTTC
TRBD2	TRBV3-1/TRBV3-2	once	TRBJ2-3	CASSRLAGVSDTQYF	TGTGCCAGCAGTCGACTAGCGGGAGTTTCAGATACGCAGTATTTT
-	TRBV27	-	TRBJ1-1	CASSSRNSGRAFF	TGTGCCAGCAGTTCTCGAAACTCCGGTCGGGCTTTCTTT
-	TRBV7-2	-	TRBJ2-5	CASSLVLAAQYF	TGTGCCAGCAGCTTAGTATTAGCGGCCCAGTACTTC
-	TRBV30	-	TRBJ1-2	CAWSVTAYGYTF	TGTGCCTGGAGTGTAACAGCCTATGGCTACACCTTC
TRBD2	TRBV5-1	-	TRBJ2-7	CASSLGSGSYEQYF	TGCGCCAGCAGCTTGGGTAGCGGGAGCTACGAGCAGTACTTC
-	TRBV24-1	few	TRBJ1-1	CATSRSGVITEAFF	TGTGCCACCTCTCGCTCGGGGGTAATCACTGAAGCTTTCTTT
-	TRBV6-5	-	TRBJ2-3	CASREGGGTDTQYF	TGTGCCAGCAGGGAGGGGGGAGGGACAGATACGCAGTATTTT
-	TRBV27	-	TRBJ2-2	CASTAVRGGNTGELFF	TGTGCCAGCACCGCCGTCAGGGGCGGGAACACCGGGGAGCTGTTTTTT
TRBD2	TRBV5-5	-	TRBJ2-5	CASSFPPAGGRETQYF	TGTGCCAGCAGCTTCCCCCCAGCGGGAGGGAGAGAGACCCAGTACTTC
TRBD2	TRBV18	-	TRBJ2-1	CASSPPGLGANEQFF	TGTGCCAGCTCACCACCGGGACTAGGGGCCAATGAGCAGTTCTTC
-	TRBV7-8	-	TRBJ2-1	CASSLRLGTYNEQFF	TGTGCCAGCAGCTTAAGACTAGGAACCTACAATGAGCAGTTCTTC
-	TRBV5-4	-	TRBJ1-3	CASSALWPEGGNTIYF	TGTGCCAGCAGCGCCTTGTGGCCAGAGGGAGGAAACACCATATATTTT
TRBD2	TRBV5-1	-	TRBJ2-1	CASSLGAGGHNEQFF	TGCGCCAGCAGCCTCGGGGCGGGGGGACACAATGAGCAGTTCTTC
-	TRBV27	-	TRBJ2-5	CASSQVGGSETQYF	TGTGCCAGCAGTCAGGTTGGGGGCTCCGAGACCCAGTACTTC
-	TRBV5-1	-	TRBJ2-7	CASSLDPFGTYEQYF	TGCGCCAGCAGCTTGGACCCCTTCGGGACCTACGAGCAGTACTTC
-	TRBV30	-	TRBJ1-5	CAWNSGGNQPQHF	TGTGCCTGGAATTCGGGGGGCAATCAGCCCCAGCATTTT
TRBD1	TRBV11-2	-	TRBJ2-7	CASSLVQGAHEQYF	TGTGCCAGCAGCTTAGTACAGGGGGCCCACGAGCAGTACTTC
-	TRBV5-1	-	TRBJ2-7	CASSLTAGSYEQYF	TGCGCCAGCAGCCTGACGGCAGGATCCTACGAGCAGTACTTC
-	TRBV15	-	TRBJ1-1	CATGSDNFLMNTEAFF	TGTGCCACCGGCTCGGACAACTTCCTGATGAACACTGAAGCTTTCTTT
-	TRBV27	-	TRBJ1-2	CASRDSYGYTF	TGTGCCAGCCGCGACTCCTATGGCTACACCTTC
-	TRBV7-3	-	TRBJ2-1	CASSLRGIHEQFF	TGTGCCAGCAGCTTAAGGGGCATCCATGAGCAGTTCTTC
TRBD1	TRBV18	few	TRBJ2-3	CASSPPGQGATDTQYF	TGTGCCAGCTCACCACCTGGACAGGGGGCCACAGATACGCAGTATTTT
-	TRBV3-1/TRBV3-2	-	TRBJ1-1	CASSQDMGQVRAFF	TGTGCCAGCAGCCAAGATATGGGACAAGTGCGAGCTTTCTTT
-	TRBV18	few	TRBJ2-1	CASSPRARGSYNEQFF	TGTGCCAGCTCACCACGGGCCAGGGGTTCCTACAATGAGCAGTTCTTC
-	TRBV5-1	once	TRBJ2-2	CASSSVQENTGELFF	TGCGCCAGCAGCTCGGTACAGGAGAACACCGGGGAGCTGTTTTTT
-	TRBV30	-	TRBJ1-3	CAWSPLLGNTIYF	TGTGCCTGGAGTCCTTTATTAGGAAACACCATATATTTT
TRBD1	TRBV6-2/TRBV6-3	-	TRBJ2-7	CASSYSPGTGDEQYF	TGTGCCAGCAGTTACTCTCCCGGGACAGGGGACGAGCAGTACTTC
TRBD2	TRBV24-1	medium-sized	TRBJ2-3	CATSDTGTSVAWDTQYF	TGTGCCACCAGTGATACCGGGACTAGCGTCGCTTGGGATACGCAGTATTTT
TRBD1	TRBV25-1	-	TRBJ1-2	CASSDYRGSGYTF	TGTGCCAGCAGTGATTACAGGGGTAGCGGCTACACCTTC
-	TRBV14	-	TRBJ2-3	CASSVARSSTDTQYF	TGTGCCAGCAGCGTAGCGAGATCTAGCACAGATACGCAGTATTTT
-	TRBV5-1	few	TRBJ1-1	CASRDGKQAFF	TGCGCCAGCAGAGACGGGAAGCAAGCTTTCTTT
-	TRBV12-3/TRBV12-4	-	TRBJ2-7	CASRNTYEQYF	TGTGCCAGCAGAAATACCTACGAGCAGTACTTC
TRBD1	TRBV9	once	TRBJ2-7	CASSVEGTGGREQYF	TGTGCCAGCAGCGTAGAGGGGACAGGGGGAAGGGAGCAGTACTTC
TRBD1	TRBV7-3	-	TRBJ2-7	CASSLTFGTDEQYF	TGTGCCAGCAGCTTAACGTTTGGGACAGACGAGCAGTACTTC
-	TRBV2	-	TRBJ2-1	CASSTGQFF	TGTGCCAGCAGTACGGGGCAGTTCTTC
-	TRBV18	-	TRBJ2-5	CASSPGSGVQTQYF	TGTGCCAGCTCACCAGGATCAGGGGTGCAGACCCAGTACTTC
-	TRBV3-1/TRBV3-2	-	TRBJ1-2	CASSQTTAGYTF	TGTGCCAGCAGCCAGACTACGGCCGGCTACACCTTC
TRBD2	TRBV5-6	-	TRBJ2-5	CASSFGAGDETQYF	TGTGCCAGCAGCTTCGGCGCGGGAGATGAGACCCAGTACTTC